This TCR beta chain is drawn from a study of cytomegalovirus exposure and HLA in healthy donors. Points from the study as a whole: Most TCRs appeared rarely, but some public TCRs recurred in many donors. Several V segments, TRBV6-2 and TRBV6-3 among them, could not be told apart and were dropped. Later on, an analysis showed TCR association rates differing by HLA locus, with DRB1 the most and HLA-C the fewest. Clonal expansion was found to be greater in HLA-associated TCR beta chains than in equally common others in a later analysis.

The J segment lost 2 bases and the V segment lost 3 bases, leaving 15 bases of the junction unmatched. Per germline, CDR1 SGHRS and CDR2 YFSETQ. The CDR3 consists of 20 residues. 60 Vbeta and 13 Jbeta primers were used in PCR. Assay: immunoSEQ multiplex PCR; the TCRdb copy retains only in-frame clones and omits some. The table has approximately 250,000 clones, roughly 84% seen once. In the case of this clone: Its antigen is not known.

The TCR comes from a girl aged 2 to 10 in good health and CMV-seronegative. This rearrangement joins TRBV5-1 to TRBJ2-3; TRBD2 aligns across 13 bases. Source material: PBMCs. CDR3 residues: CASSYYLVTTSGRSTDTQYF. CDR3 nucleotide sequence: TGCGCCAGCAGCTACTACCTTGTAACGACTAGCGGGAGGTCCACAGATACGCAGTATTTT.